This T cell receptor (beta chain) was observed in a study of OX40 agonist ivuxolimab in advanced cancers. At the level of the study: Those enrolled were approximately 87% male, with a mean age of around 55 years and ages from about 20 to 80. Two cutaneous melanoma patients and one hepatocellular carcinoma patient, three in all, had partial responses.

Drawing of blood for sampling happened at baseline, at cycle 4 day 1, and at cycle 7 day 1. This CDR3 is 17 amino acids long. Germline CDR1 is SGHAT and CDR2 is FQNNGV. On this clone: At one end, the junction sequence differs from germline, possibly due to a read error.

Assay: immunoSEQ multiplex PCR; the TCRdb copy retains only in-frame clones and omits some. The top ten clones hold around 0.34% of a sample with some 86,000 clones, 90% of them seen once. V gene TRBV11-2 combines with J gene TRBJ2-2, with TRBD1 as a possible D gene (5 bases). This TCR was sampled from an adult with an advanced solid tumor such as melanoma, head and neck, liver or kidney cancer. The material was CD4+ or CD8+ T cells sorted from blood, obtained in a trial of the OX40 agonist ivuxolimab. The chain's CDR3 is CASRFIRGARDTGELFF. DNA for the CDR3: TGTGCCAGCCGCTTTATTAGAGGCGCCAGGGACACCGGGGAGCTGTTTTTT.